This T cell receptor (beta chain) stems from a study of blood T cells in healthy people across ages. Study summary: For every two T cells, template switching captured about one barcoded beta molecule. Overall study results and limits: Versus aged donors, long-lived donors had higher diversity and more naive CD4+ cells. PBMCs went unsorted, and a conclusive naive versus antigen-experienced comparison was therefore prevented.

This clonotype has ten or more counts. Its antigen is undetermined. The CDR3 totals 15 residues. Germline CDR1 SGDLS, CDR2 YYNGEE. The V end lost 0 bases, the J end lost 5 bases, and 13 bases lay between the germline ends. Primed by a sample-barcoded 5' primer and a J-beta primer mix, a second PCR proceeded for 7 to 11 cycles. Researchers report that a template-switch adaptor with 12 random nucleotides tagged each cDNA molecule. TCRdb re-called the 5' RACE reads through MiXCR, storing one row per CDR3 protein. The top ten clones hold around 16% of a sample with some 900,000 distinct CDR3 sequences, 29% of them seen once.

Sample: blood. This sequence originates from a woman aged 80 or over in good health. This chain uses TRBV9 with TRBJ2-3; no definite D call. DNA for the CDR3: TGTGCCAGCAGCGTAGCGTGGGGATGGGGAGATACGCAGTATTTT. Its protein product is CASSVAWGWGDTQYF.